This T cell receptor (beta chain) derives from a study of CD8 T cells in ankylosing spondylitis. By quantitative 5'-RACE with molecular barcodes, the TCR beta libraries were made. TCRdb fed the 5' RACE reads into MiXCR, producing one record per CDR3 protein. The table lists around 430,000 distinct CDR3 sequences, 17% of them singletons. This clonotype occurred many times. Its antigen is as yet unknown. General observations from the study: A motif in TCR beta, a set of under ten highly homologous variants, appeared characteristic of ankylosing spondylitis blood. The disease-linked clones had a CD8+ phenotype and low blood frequencies. Disease-linked clones were reportedly significantly enriched in matched ankylosing spondylitis synovial fluid. There were earlier reports of some motif variants in reactive arthritis synovial fluid and blood.

The TCR originated in a male donor with ankylosing spondylitis. Sequencing used blood, either unsorted or a sorted T cell fraction (not recorded which).

The CDR3 nucleotides read TGCAGCGTTGAATCCCAATGGGTAGGGATGAACACTGAAGCTTTCTTT. Its protein is CSVESQWVGMNTEAFF. The chain recombines TRBV29-1 with TRBJ1-1; no firm D call. Germline lookup yields CDR1 SQVTM and CDR2 ANQGSEA. The CDR3 covers 16 residues. Deletions cut 2 bases from V and 0 bases from J, with 16 bases between.